These T cell receptor beta chains were read from a single sample in a study of cytomegalovirus exposure and HLA in healthy donors. Method: immunoSEQ multiplex PCR; TCRdb's copy keeps in-frame clones and lacks some. The sample includes roughly 130,000 clones, 79% seen only once; the top ten take about 1%. The sequencing sample was made of PBMCs. These receptors originate from a man younger than 35 in good health and CMV-seronegative. CDR3s include the opening cysteine and the closing phenylalanine or tryptophan. Each record gives: V gene, J gene, clone size, CDR3 length, D gene, CDR3 DNA, CDR3 protein. The D gene is left open where the match is weak. The size field is filled for only some rows; it gives once, few, many or a size class.

v_gene: TRBV7-2
j_gene: TRBJ1-3
abundance: -
len: 14
d_gene: -
CDR3nt: TGTGCCAGCAGCCCCACAGGCTCTGGAAACACCATATATTTT
CDR3aa: CASSPTGSGNTIYF

v_gene: TRBV6-6
j_gene: TRBJ1-1
abundance: -
len: 14
d_gene: TRBD1
CDR3nt: TGTGCCAGCACCCAAGACAGGGCATACACTGAAGCTTTCTTT
CDR3aa: CASTQDRAYTEAFF

v_gene: TRBV11-1
j_gene: TRBJ1-6
abundance: -
len: 13
d_gene: -
CDR3nt: TGTGCCAGCAGCATCCTAGAGAATTCACCCCTCCACTTT
CDR3aa: CASSILENSPLHF

v_gene: TRBV10-1
j_gene: TRBJ1-6
abundance: -
len: 18
d_gene: TRBD1
CDR3nt: TGCGCCAGCAGCTCCCCCCAGAAGGGACAGCCGGAGGACTCACCCCTCCACTTT
CDR3aa: CASSSPQKGQPEDSPLHF

v_gene: TRBV9
j_gene: TRBJ1-3
abundance: -
len: 17
d_gene: -
CDR3nt: TGTGCCAGCTCCCGTTCCCCGGCAGGCCCCTCTGGAAACACCATATATTTT
CDR3aa: CASSRSPAGPSGNTIYF

v_gene: TRBV2
j_gene: TRBJ1-6
abundance: -
len: 19
d_gene: TRBD1
CDR3nt: TGTGCCAGCAGTGAAGACACGGGACAGGGGGTGAAGTATAATTCACCCCTCCACTTT
CDR3aa: CASSEDTGQGVKYNSPLHF

v_gene: TRBV2
j_gene: TRBJ1-6
abundance: -
len: 13
d_gene: -
CDR3nt: TGTGCCAGCAGGGAGAGACAGAACTCACCCCTCCACTTT
CDR3aa: CASRERQNSPLHF

v_gene: TRBV2
j_gene: TRBJ1-2
abundance: -
len: 14
d_gene: -
CDR3nt: TGTGCCAGCAGTGGTGGACAGACTAACTATGGCTACACCTTC
CDR3aa: CASSGGQTNYGYTF

v_gene: TRBV27
j_gene: TRBJ2-7
abundance: few
len: 13
d_gene: -
CDR3nt: TGTGCCAGCAGCTATAACCCTTCGTACGAGCAGTACTTC
CDR3aa: CASSYNPSYEQYF

v_gene: TRBV19
j_gene: TRBJ2-5
abundance: -
len: 13
d_gene: TRBD2
CDR3nt: TGTGCCAGTACCGCTGCGGGGGTGGAGACCCAGTACTTC
CDR3aa: CASTAAGVETQYF

v_gene: TRBV6-1
j_gene: TRBJ2-7
abundance: -
len: 15
d_gene: -
CDR3nt: TGTGCCAGCAGTACAGTAGGAGGGCGCGTAGACGAGCAGTACTTC
CDR3aa: CASSTVGGRVDEQYF

v_gene: TRBV9
j_gene: TRBJ1-2
abundance: -
len: 15
d_gene: -
CDR3nt: TGTGCCAGCAGCCCCCACGTGGGGGCCAGCTATGGCTACACCTTC
CDR3aa: CASSPHVGASYGYTF

v_gene: TRBV14
j_gene: TRBJ1-1
abundance: -
len: 12
d_gene: -
CDR3nt: TGTGCCAGCAGCCAAACGGGGTCCGTAGCTTTCTTT
CDR3aa: CASSQTGSVAFF

v_gene: TRBV11-1
j_gene: TRBJ2-7
abundance: -
len: 16
d_gene: TRBD1
CDR3nt: TGTGCCAGCAGCTTAAACAGGGGGCCCCTTTCCTACGAGCAGTACTTC
CDR3aa: CASSLNRGPLSYEQYF

v_gene: TRBV7-2
j_gene: TRBJ1-5
abundance: -
len: 17
d_gene: TRBD1
CDR3nt: TGTGCCAGCAGCTTCCAACGGGACAGGGCCTCCAATCAGCCCCAGCATTTT
CDR3aa: CASSFQRDRASNQPQHF

v_gene: TRBV2
j_gene: TRBJ1-1
abundance: few
len: 15
d_gene: -
CDR3nt: TGTGCCAGCAGAGCCCAACCTACAGGGAACACTGAAGCTTTCTTT
CDR3aa: CASRAQPTGNTEAFF